The clone carrying this TCR beta chain was detected ten times or more. TCRdb re-called the PCR reads through MiXCR. The table records about 59,000 clones, roughly 17% of them present only once. The data originate from a study of metastatic and nonmetastatic thyroid tumors. In the study overall: Comparative analysis of repertoires was undertaken across blood and tumor or nodule tissue obtained from malignant and benign thyroid patients.

None of the patients had undergone any treatment ahead of thyroid surgery. Looked up from germline, CDR1 is MNHNS and CDR2 is SASEGT. The CDR3 length is 15 residues. Trimming removed 7 bases at V and 2 bases at J, with 12 bases between. The V gene is TRBV6-1, the J gene TRBJ2-6; D may correspond to TRBD1 or TRBD2 (6 bases each). Sequencing used blood. The clonotype comes from a male donor with papillary thyroid cancer or a benign thyroid nodule (not recorded which). Some clones in this sample may be carry-over from other donors' samples. The CDR3, as DNA: TGTGCCAGCACCGAAAGGGGGGCTGGGGCCAACGTCCTGACTTTC. Encoded protein: CASTERGAGANVLTF.